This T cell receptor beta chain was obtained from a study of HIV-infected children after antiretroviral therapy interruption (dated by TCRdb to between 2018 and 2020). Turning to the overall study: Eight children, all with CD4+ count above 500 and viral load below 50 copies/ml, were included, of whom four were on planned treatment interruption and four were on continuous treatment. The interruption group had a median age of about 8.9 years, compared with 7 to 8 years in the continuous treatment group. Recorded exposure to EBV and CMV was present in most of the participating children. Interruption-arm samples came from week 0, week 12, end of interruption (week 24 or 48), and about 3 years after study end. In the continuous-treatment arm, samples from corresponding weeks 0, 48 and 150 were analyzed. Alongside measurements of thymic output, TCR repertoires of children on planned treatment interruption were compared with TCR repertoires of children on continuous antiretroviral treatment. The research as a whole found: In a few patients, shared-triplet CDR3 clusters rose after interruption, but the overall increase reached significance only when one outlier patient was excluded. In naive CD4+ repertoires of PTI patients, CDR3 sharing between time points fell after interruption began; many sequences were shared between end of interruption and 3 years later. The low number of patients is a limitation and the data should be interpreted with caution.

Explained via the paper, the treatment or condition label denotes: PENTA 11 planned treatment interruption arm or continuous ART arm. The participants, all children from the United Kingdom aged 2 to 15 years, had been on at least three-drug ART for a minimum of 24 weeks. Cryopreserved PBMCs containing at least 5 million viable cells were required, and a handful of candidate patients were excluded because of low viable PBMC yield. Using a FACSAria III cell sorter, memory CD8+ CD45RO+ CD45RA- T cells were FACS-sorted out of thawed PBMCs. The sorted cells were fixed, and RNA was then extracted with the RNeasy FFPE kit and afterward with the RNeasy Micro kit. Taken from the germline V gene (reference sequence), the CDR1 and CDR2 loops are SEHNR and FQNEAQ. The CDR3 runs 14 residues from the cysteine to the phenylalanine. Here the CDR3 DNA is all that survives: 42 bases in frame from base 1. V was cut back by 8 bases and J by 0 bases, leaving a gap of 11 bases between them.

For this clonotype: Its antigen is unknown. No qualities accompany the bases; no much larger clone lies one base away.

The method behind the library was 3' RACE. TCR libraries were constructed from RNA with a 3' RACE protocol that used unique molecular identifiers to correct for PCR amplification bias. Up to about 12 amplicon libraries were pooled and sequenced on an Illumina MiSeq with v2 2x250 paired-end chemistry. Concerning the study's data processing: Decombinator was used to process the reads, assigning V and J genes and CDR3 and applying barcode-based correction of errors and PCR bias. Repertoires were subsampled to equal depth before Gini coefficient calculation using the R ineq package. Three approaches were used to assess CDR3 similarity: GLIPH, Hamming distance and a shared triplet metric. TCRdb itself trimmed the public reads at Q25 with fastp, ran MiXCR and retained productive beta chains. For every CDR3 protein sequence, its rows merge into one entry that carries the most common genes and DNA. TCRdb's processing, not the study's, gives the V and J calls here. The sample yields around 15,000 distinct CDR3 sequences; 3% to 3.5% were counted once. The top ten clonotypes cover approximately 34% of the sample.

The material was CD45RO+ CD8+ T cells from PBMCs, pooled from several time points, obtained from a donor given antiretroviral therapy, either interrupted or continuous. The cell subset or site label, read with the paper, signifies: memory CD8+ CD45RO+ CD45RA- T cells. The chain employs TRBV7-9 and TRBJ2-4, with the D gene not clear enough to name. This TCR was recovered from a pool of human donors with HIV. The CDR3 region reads CASRALVAKNIQYF. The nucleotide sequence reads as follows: TGTGCCAGCCGAGCGTTGGTAGCCAAAAACATTCAGTACTTC.